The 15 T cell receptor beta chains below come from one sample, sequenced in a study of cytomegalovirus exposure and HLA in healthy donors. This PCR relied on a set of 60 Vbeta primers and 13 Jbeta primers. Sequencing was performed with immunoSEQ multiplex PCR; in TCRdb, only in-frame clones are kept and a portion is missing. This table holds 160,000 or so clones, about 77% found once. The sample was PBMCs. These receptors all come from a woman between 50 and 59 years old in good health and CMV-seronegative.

DNA for the CDR3: TGTGCCAGCCTTTCCATCCTAGCGTCCTCCTACAATGAGCAGTTCTTC. Residues: CASLSILASSYNEQFF. The chain couples TRBV21-1 to TRBJ2-1; no DNA check was done on the table's D call, TRBD2. TRBV21-1 is noted as a pseudogene. The CDR3 contains 16 residues.

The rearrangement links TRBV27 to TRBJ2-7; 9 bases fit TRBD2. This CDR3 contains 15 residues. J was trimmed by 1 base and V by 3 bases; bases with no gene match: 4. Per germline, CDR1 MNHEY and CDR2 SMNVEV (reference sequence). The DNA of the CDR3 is TGTGCCAGCAGTTTGTTTCTAGCGGGATCCTACGAGCAGTACTTC. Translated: CASSLFLAGSYEQYF.

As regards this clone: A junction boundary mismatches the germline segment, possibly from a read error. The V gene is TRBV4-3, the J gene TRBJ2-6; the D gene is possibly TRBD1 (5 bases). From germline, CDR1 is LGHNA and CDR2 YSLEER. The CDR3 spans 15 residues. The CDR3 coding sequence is TGCGCCAGCAGCCAAGAGATTTCTGGGGCCAACGTCCCGACTTTC. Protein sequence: CASSQEISGANVPTF.

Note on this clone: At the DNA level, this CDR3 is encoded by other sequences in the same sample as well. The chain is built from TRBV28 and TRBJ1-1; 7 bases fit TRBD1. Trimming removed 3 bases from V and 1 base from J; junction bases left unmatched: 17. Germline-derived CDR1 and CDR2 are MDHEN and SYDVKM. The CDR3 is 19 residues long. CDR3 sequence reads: CASSLGPGQWMVQNTEAFF. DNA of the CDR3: TGTGCCAGCAGTTTGGGCCCGGGACAGTGGATGGTGCAGAACACTGAAGCTTTCTTT.

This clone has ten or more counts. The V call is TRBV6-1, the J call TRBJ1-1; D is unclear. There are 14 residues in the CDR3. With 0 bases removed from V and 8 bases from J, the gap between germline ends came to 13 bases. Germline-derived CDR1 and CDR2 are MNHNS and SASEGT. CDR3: CASSEAPEGGEAFF. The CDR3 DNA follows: TGTGCCAGCAGTGAAGCGCCGGAGGGTGGAGAAGCTTTCTTT.

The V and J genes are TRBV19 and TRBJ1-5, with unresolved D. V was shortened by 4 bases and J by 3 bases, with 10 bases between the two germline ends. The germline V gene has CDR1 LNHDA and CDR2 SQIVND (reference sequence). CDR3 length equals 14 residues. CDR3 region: CASSTHSFNQPQHF. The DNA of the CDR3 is TGTGCCAGTAGTACACACAGTTTCAATCAGCCCCAGCATTTT.

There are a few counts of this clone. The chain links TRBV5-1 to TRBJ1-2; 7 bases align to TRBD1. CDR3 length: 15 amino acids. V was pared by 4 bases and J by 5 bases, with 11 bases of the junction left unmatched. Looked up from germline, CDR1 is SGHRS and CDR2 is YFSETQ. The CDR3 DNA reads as TGCGCCAGCAGCGACGTTTTTACAGGGGAGTATGGCTACACCTTC. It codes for CASSDVFTGEYGYTF.

The CDR3 protein is CATRTEMNTEAFF. CDR3 nucleotide sequence: TGTGCCACCCGTACCGAGATGAACACTGAAGCTTTCTTT. The chain has TRBV10-3 and TRBJ1-1, with unresolved D. Germline loops: CDR1 ENHRY, CDR2 SYGVKD. Between the trimmed V and J ends, which lost 10 bases and 0 bases, there was a span of 12 bases. The CDR3 has 13 amino acids.

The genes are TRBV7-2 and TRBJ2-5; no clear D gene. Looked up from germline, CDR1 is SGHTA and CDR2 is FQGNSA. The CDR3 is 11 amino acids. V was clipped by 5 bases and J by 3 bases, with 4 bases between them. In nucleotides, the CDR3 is TGTGCCAGCAGCCCTAAAGAGACCCAGTACTTC. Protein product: CASSPKETQYF.

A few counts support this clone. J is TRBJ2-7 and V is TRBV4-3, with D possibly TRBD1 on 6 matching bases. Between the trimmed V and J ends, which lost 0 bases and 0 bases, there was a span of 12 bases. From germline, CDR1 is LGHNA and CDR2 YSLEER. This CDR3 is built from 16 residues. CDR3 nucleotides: TGCGCCAGCAGCCAAGATCCCGAAGGGGGCTCCTACGAGCAGTACTTC. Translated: CASSQDPEGGSYEQYF.

CDR3 loop: CASSQGTSFPGELFF. CDR3 bases: TGCGCCAGCAGCCAAGGGACTAGCTTCCCCGGGGAGCTGTTTTTT. The V and J genes are TRBV4-1 and TRBJ2-2; 8 nucleotides line up with TRBD2. Germline CDR1 MGHRA, CDR2 YSYEKL. The CDR3 is 15 residues long. Losses at the gene ends were 1 base for V and 6 bases for J; bases not matched to a gene: 4.

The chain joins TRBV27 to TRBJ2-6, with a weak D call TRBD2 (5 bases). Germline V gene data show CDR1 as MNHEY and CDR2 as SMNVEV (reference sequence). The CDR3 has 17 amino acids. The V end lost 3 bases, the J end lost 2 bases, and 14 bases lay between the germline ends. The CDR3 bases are TGTGCCAGCAGTTTGAGGAGTGTCGGGGCTGGGGCCAACGTCCTGACTTTC. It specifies CASSLRSVGAGANVLTF.

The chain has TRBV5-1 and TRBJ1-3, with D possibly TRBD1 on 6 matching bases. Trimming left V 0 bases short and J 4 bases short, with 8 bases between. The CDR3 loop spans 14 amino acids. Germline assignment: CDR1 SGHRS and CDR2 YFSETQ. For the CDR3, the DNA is TGCGCCAGCAGCTTGGACGGACAGGGAAACACCATATATTTT. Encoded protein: CASSLDGQGNTIYF.

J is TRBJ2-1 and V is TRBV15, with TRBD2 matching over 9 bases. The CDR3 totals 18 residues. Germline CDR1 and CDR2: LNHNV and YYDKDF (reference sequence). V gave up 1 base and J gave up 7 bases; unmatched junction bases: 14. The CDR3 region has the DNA TGTGCCACCAGCAGAGGCTACCAAACTAGCGGGCGGGGGAATGAGCAGTTCTTC. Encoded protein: CATSRGYQTSGRGNEQFF.

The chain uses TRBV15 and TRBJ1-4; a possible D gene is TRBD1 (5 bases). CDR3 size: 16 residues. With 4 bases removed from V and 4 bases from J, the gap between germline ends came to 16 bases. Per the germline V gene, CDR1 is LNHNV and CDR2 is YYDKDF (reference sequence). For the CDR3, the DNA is TGTGCCACCAGCATGCCGACAGCGGGGATTAATGAAAAACTGTTTTTT. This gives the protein CATSMPTAGINEKLFF.